This T cell receptor (beta chain) was documented in a study of OX40 agonist ivuxolimab in advanced cancers. Study-wide context: Patients receiving dose escalation had hepatocellular carcinoma, melanoma, renal cell or head and neck cancer.

The CDR3 runs to 13 residues. The V gene's germline CDR1 is SNHLY and CDR2 FYNNEI. The V end was cut by 6 bases, the J end by 9 bases, with 15 bases between. Overall study findings and caveats: Some patients who did not respond also had low normalized T-cell clonal expansion. CD8+ T cells averaged more expanded clones than CD4+. Those patients achieving a partial response at 0.1-3.0 mg/kg showed among the lowest clonal expansion.

This clone came up a few times. Antigen: not known. Measured with immunoSEQ multiplex PCR; TCRdb has only the in-frame clones, and not every one. The data contain roughly 86,000 clones, 90% to 95% of them singletons. The TCR sequence derives from an adult with an advanced solid tumor such as melanoma, head and neck, liver or kidney cancer. The chain employs TRBV2 and TRBJ2-1, with D hard to call. The sample in question was CD4+ or CD8+ T cells sorted from blood, obtained in a trial of the OX40 agonist ivuxolimab. The CDR3 sequence: CASSLRPLSEQFF. CDR3 nucleotides: TGTGCCAGCAGCTTGAGACCGTTGAGTGAGCAGTTCTTC.